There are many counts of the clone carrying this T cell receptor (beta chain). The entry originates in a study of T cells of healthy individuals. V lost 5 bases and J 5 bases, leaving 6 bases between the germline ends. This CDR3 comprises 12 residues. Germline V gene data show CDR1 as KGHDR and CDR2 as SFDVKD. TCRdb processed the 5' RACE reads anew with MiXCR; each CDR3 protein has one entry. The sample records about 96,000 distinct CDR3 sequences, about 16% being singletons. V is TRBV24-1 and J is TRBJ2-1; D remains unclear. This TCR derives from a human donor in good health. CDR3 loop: CATSGLDNEQFF. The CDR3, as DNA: TGTGCCACCAGTGGGTTGGACAATGAGCAGTTCTTC.